Below, 30 T cell receptor beta chains from the same sample are listed, as sequenced in a study of shared clonotypes between healthy human individuals. TCRdb keeps only in-frame clones here, not all; method: immunoSEQ multiplex PCR. This table has millions of clones, approximately 95% appearing once. Specimen: naive CD4+ T cells from PBMCs. As to subset: CD45RA+ positively selected. These receptors came from a young man in good health. Some clones in this sample may be carry-over from other donors' samples.

This clone was recorded once. The chain is built from TRBV5-1 and TRBJ2-6; TRBD2 agrees at 13 bases. The CDR3 covers 17 residues. CDR1 is SGHRS, CDR2 YFSETQ, per germline. The V and J ends lost 4 bases and 2 bases, in that order; junction bases with no gene match: 3. This chain's CDR3 is CASSPGLAGPGANVLTF. The CDR3 region has the DNA TGCGCCAGCAGCCCGGGACTAGCGGGGCCTGGGGCCAACGTCCTGACTTTC.

The V call is TRBV27, the J call TRBJ1-1, with D possibly TRBD1 on 6 matching bases. CDR1 is MNHEY, CDR2 SMNVEV, per germline (reference sequence). The V end lost 5 bases, the J end lost 4 bases, and 14 bases lay between the germline ends. The CDR3 is 14 residues long. CDR3 coding DNA: TGTGCCAGCAGTCCACGAGGGGGGAGCACTGAAGCTTTCTTT. This encodes CASSPRGGSTEAFF.

CDR3 in amino acids: CASSARGGWADTQYF. CDR3 bases: TGTGCCAGCAGCGCCAGAGGGGGGTGGGCAGATACGCAGTATTTT. V usage is TRBV9 and J usage is TRBJ2-3; either TRBD1 or TRBD2 may fit D (6 bases each). This CDR3 is built from 15 residues. Germline V gene data show CDR1 as SGDLS and CDR2 as YYNGEE. Deletions cut 3 bases from V and 4 bases from J, with 15 bases between.

The V call is TRBV29-1, the J call TRBJ2-1, with TRBD2 identical over 10 bases. Germline V gives CDR1 SQVTM, CDR2 ANQGSEA. After removal of 4 bases from V and 0 bases from J, the junction contained 6 bases not matched to a gene. The CDR3 is 16 residues long. CDR3 sequence (DNA): TGCAGCGTTGTGCATCCTAGCGGGAGCTCCTACAATGAGCAGTTCTTC. It is translated as CSVVHPSGSSYNEQFF.

This chain connects TRBV5-1 to TRBJ2-1, with D tentatively TRBD1 (6 bases). This CDR3 spans 13 amino acids. Looked up from germline, CDR1 is SGHRS and CDR2 is YFSETQ. The germline V and J ends were trimmed by 4 bases and 6 bases, with 11 bases remaining between them. The CDR3, as DNA: TGCGCCAGCAGCCTGGGACAATCCAATGAGCAGTTCTTC. This translates into CASSLGQSNEQFF.

V usage is TRBV7-3 and J usage is TRBJ2-3; D is perhaps TRBD2 (6 bases). Germline assignment: CDR1 SGHTA and CDR2 FQGTGA. This CDR3 has 15 amino acids. V lost 0 bases and J 4 bases, leaving 11 bases between the germline ends. The CDR3 sequence: CASSLTGGGSDTQYF. The CDR3 nucleotides are TGTGCCAGCAGCTTAACAGGTGGGGGGTCAGATACGCAGTATTTT.

This chain joins TRBV7-2 and TRBJ2-1; no definite D call. Looked up from germline, CDR1 is SGHTA and CDR2 is FQGNSA. Trimming took 5 bases from V and 6 from J, leaving 8 bases between them. The CDR3 totals 12 residues. The CDR3 coding sequence is TGTGCCAGCAGCATGTGGACCAATGAGCAGTTCTTC. This encodes CASSMWTNEQFF.

On this clone itself: Other DNA sequences in the same sample also yield this CDR3. This sequence joins TRBV27 and TRBJ1-5, with a weak D call TRBD1 (6 bases). Germline lookup yields CDR1 MNHEY and CDR2 SMNVEV (reference sequence). This CDR3 contains 13 residues. Trimming took 2 bases from V and 6 from J, leaving 8 bases between them. The CDR3 loop reads CASSLQGRQPQHF. The CDR3 nucleotides read TGTGCCAGCAGTTTACAGGGGCGTCAGCCCCAGCATTTT.

V usage is TRBV4-1 and J usage is TRBJ1-5, with unresolved D. The V and J ends lost 0 bases and 3 bases respectively, with 12 bases between them. The V gene's germline CDR1 is MGHRA and CDR2 YSYEKL. CDR3 size: 16 residues. CDR3 nucleotide sequence: TGCGCCAGCAGCCAAGATGACCGACCCTTCAATCAGCCCCAGCATTTT. Translation gives CASSQDDRPFNQPQHF.

V gene TRBV6-5 combines with J gene TRBJ1-2, with unresolved D. Trimming left V 1 base short and J 4 bases short, with 13 bases between. The CDR3 length is 15 residues. Looked up from germline, CDR1 is MNHEY and CDR2 is SVGAGI. The CDR3: CASSYLDLAGYGYTF. In DNA form, the CDR3 reads TGTGCCAGCAGTTACTTGGACTTGGCGGGCTATGGCTACACCTTC.

V and J are TRBV7-2 and TRBJ1-5; D ambiguous. The V end lost 5 bases, the J end lost 6 bases, and 17 bases lay between the germline ends. The CDR3 totals 15 residues. Germline CDR1 SGHTA, CDR2 FQGNSA. CDR3 protein: CASSLARGLTQPQHF. DNA of the CDR3: TGTGCCAGCAGCCTGGCACGAGGGTTGACTCAGCCCCAGCATTTT.

The V gene is TRBV2, the J gene TRBJ1-4; D is unclear. V was cut by 6 bases and J by 8 bases, with 13 bases left in between. This CDR3 has 13 residues. The germline gives CDR1 SNHLY, CDR2 FYNNEI. The DNA of the CDR3 is TGTGCCAGCAGATCGGACGCGGAGGAAAAACTGTTTTTT. As protein: CASRSDAEEKLFF. The whole variable domain, remainder taken from reference TRBV2 and TRBJ1-4, is EPEVTQTPSHQVTQMGQEVILRCVPISNHLYFYWYRQILGQKVEFLVSFYNNEISEKSEIFDDQFSVERPDGSNFTLKIRSTKLEDSAMYFCASRSDAEEKLFFGSGTQLSVL.

This clone was seen only once. This rearrangement joins TRBV7-3 to TRBJ1-4; D not certain. V lost 6 bases and J 8 bases, leaving 13 bases between the germline ends. The germline V gene has CDR1 SGHTA and CDR2 FQGTGA. CDR3 length: 13 amino acids. CDR3 protein: CASSSSDGEKLFF. The CDR3 bases are TGTGCCAGCAGTTCCAGTGACGGGGAAAAACTGTTTTTT.

The chain is built from TRBV10-3 and TRBJ2-3; 7 nucleotides align to TRBD2. V trimming: 8 bases; J trimming: 6 bases; junction bases outside the gene matches: 5. Germline V lookup: CDR1 ENHRY, CDR2 SYGVKD. This CDR3 contains 12 residues. CDR3 sequence (DNA): TGTGCCATCTGGGCGGGAGTCGATACGCAGTATTTT. Translated, it gives CAIWAGVDTQYF.

V is TRBV18 and J is TRBJ1-2; the D gene is possibly TRBD1 (5 bases). This CDR3 region has 16 residues. V was cut by 0 bases and J by 4 bases, with 15 bases left in between. Germline V gene sequence: CDR1 KGHSH, CDR2 LQKENI. CDR3 sequence reads: CASSPPAAGRSYGYTF. CDR3 in DNA: TGTGCCAGCTCACCACCGGCGGCAGGGAGGAGCTATGGCTACACCTTC.

The genes are TRBV19 and TRBJ1-1, with D perhaps TRBD1 (5 bases). The CDR3 consists of 15 residues. Germline lookup yields CDR1 LNHDA and CDR2 SQIVND (reference sequence). V dropped 3 bases and J dropped 4 bases, with 15 bases sitting between them. The CDR3 here is CASSISGPGLTEAFF. CDR3 DNA sequence: TGTGCCAGTAGTATTAGCGGTCCGGGGCTCACTGAAGCTTTCTTT.

The chain is built from TRBV10-3 and TRBJ1-5; D gene ambiguous. The germline V and J ends were trimmed by 3 bases and 4 bases, with 10 bases remaining between them. The germline gives CDR1 ENHRY, CDR2 SYGVKD. The CDR3 totals 14 residues. CDR3: CAISDGPANQPQHF. CDR3 coding DNA: TGTGCCATCAGTGACGGCCCAGCTAATCAGCCCCAGCATTTT.

This chain links TRBV5-5 with TRBJ2-5, with D hard to call. The CDR3 has 15 amino acids. Germline V gives CDR1 SGHKS, CDR2 YYEKEE (reference sequence). V lost 4 bases and J 1 base, leaving 14 bases between the germline ends. This CDR3 reads CASSPRPGPQETQYF. CDR3 in DNA: TGTGCCAGCAGCCCCCGTCCGGGTCCCCAAGAGACCCAGTACTTC.

The J gene is TRBJ2-1, the V gene TRBV11-3; 9 nucleotides match TRBD1. The V gene end was trimmed by 4 bases and the J gene end by 3 bases; junction bases not matched to a gene: 4. CDR3 length: 15 residues. The V gene's germline CDR1 is SGHNT and CDR2 YENEEA. The CDR3 DNA sequence: TGTGCCAGCAGCTCGGACAGGGGCCTCTACAATGAGCAGTTCTTC. It translates to CASSSDRGLYNEQFF.

The V call is TRBV28, the J call TRBJ2-5, with a tentative D call TRBD1 (6 bases). V lost 5 bases and J 5 bases, leaving 21 bases between the germline ends. Germline V lookup: CDR1 MDHEN, CDR2 SYDVKM. This CDR3 contains 16 residues. CDR3 DNA sequence: TGTGCCAGCAGTAACCTCCTTCGGAGAGGGGGTGAGACCCAGTACTTC. This translates into CASSNLLRRGGETQYF.

The chain combines TRBV7-9 with TRBJ2-7; tentatively, D is TRBD2 (5 bases). CDR3 length equals 12 residues. Germline-derived CDR1 and CDR2 are SEHNR and FQNEAQ (reference sequence). V was trimmed by 1 base and J by 9 bases, leaving 10 bases between them. CDR3 sequence: CASSLVGDGQYF. CDR3 DNA: TGTGCCAGCAGCTTAGTGGGAGACGGGCAGTACTTC.

The V and J genes are TRBV18 and TRBJ1-4; D ambiguous. Germline assignment: CDR1 KGHSH and CDR2 LQKENI. The CDR3 loop spans 13 amino acids. V shed 3 bases and J shed 8 bases, with 10 bases lying between them. CDR3 in DNA: TGTGCCAGCTCACCTCGGGCTCGGGAAAAACTGTTTTTT. Translated, it gives CASSPRAREKLFF. Complete variable domain (other parts from reference TRBV18 and TRBJ1-4): NAGVMQNPRHLVRRRGQEARLRCSPMKGHSHVYWYRQLPEEGLKFMVYLQKENIIDESGMPKERFSAEFPKEGPSILRIQQVVRGDSAAYFCASSPRAREKLFFGSGTQLSVL.

The chain recombines TRBV15 with TRBJ2-3, with 10 positions matching TRBD2. The CDR3 covers 17 residues. V trimming: 1 base; J trimming: 1 base; junction bases outside the gene matches: 5. The germline V gene has CDR1 LNHNV and CDR2 YYDKDF (reference sequence). The CDR3 loop is CATSRGRLAGGTDTQYF. The CDR3 region has the DNA TGTGCCACCAGCAGAGGCCGACTAGCGGGTGGCACAGATACGCAGTATTTT.

V usage is TRBV27 and J usage is TRBJ2-2; TRBD2 matches 7 bases. Germline assignment: CDR1 MNHEY and CDR2 SMNVEV (reference sequence). The CDR3 length is 18 residues. After removal of 6 bases from V and 2 bases from J, the junction contained 15 bases not matched to a gene. The CDR3 here is CASRTPPGRADNTGELFF. In nucleotides, the CDR3 is TGTGCCAGCAGGACCCCTCCGGGGAGGGCAGATAACACCGGGGAGCTGTTTTTT.

V gene TRBV6-1 combines with J gene TRBJ1-5; D remains unclear. V was trimmed by 5 bases and J by 15 bases, leaving 14 bases between them. The V gene's germline CDR1 is MNHNS and CDR2 SASEGT. CDR3 length equals 11 residues. The CDR3, as DNA: TGTGCCAGCAGTACAATTAGAGTGGTGCATTTT. It specifies CASSTIRVVHF.

The V gene is TRBV5-1, the J gene TRBJ2-2; TRBD2 aligns across 11 bases. The CDR3 is 21 amino acids. Germline CDR1 reads SGHRS; CDR2 reads YFSETQ. The trim removed 0 bases at V and 5 bases at J, leaving 18 bases unmatched. CDR3 residues: CASSLGKTSGSQQRDTGELFF. The CDR3 DNA reads as TGCGCCAGCAGCTTGGGGAAAACTAGCGGGAGTCAGCAAAGGGATACCGGGGAGCTGTTTTTT.

This clone was seen a single time. The rearrangement joins TRBV10-1 to TRBJ2-2; 13 bases are a match to TRBD2. The CDR3 totals 17 residues. Trimming took 5 bases from V and 4 from J; bases not matched to a gene: 7. From germline, CDR1 is WNHNN and CDR2 SYGVQD (reference sequence). The CDR3 DNA is TGCGCCAGCAGTTACGGAGGACTAGCGGGAGTCACCGGGGAGCTGTTTTTT. The encoded protein is CASSYGGLAGVTGELFF.

This clone turned up a few times. The genes are TRBV2 and TRBJ2-2; no clear D. Germline V gives CDR1 SNHLY, CDR2 FYNNEI. The CDR3 spans 15 residues. Trimming took 0 bases from V and 4 from J, leaving 9 bases between them. DNA of the CDR3: TGTGCCAGCAGTGAAGCGCCGAGGTCCACCGGGGAGCTGTTTTTT. This gives the protein CASSEAPRSTGELFF.

This chain links TRBV28 with TRBJ1-1, with D possibly being TRBD1 (6 bases). This CDR3 has 15 residues. V was shortened by 6 bases and J by 1 base, with 15 bases between the two germline ends. Germline V gene data show CDR1 as MDHEN and CDR2 as SYDVKM. CDR3 loop: CASRQGGGRNTEAFF. DNA for the CDR3: TGTGCCAGCAGGCAGGGCGGGGGGCGGAACACTGAAGCTTTCTTT.

This sequence joins TRBV29-1 and TRBJ1-1, with a tentative D call TRBD1 (5 bases). This CDR3 is built from 13 residues. Looked up from germline, CDR1 is SQVTM and CDR2 is ANQGSEA. The V gene lost 5 bases and the J gene lost 5 bases, with 15 bases spanning the gap. CDR3 in amino acids: CSVLTDLGTEAFF. The CDR3 DNA reads TGCAGCGTTTTGACAGACCTCGGTACTGAAGCTTTCTTT.